This T cell receptor (beta chain) was identified in a study of technical replicates of blood from a handful of donors. Data came from immunoSEQ multiplex PCR; TCRdb stores just in-frame clones and leaves some out. The profile shows fewer than 85,000 clones, around nine tenths of them singletons. The CDR3 extends over 14 amino acids. CDR1 and CDR2 (germline): SGHNT, YYREEE (reference sequence). V lost 2 bases and J lost 5; bases outside the gene matches: 4. This clonotype originated in a human donor in good health. Source material: T cells isolated from PBMCs. The rearrangement joins TRBV5-4 to TRBJ2-7; 10 positions agree with TRBD2. CDR3 protein: CASSFGSGRHEQYF. CDR3 nucleotides: TGTGCCAGCAGCTTCGGTAGCGGGAGGCACGAGCAGTACTTC.